A single TCR beta chain is shown here with its context. Its antigen remains unidentified. Looked up from germline, CDR1 is SNHLY and CDR2 is FYNNEI. The ends lost 8 bases at V and 4 bases at J; junction bases unmatched: 10. This CDR3 has 15 residues. This sample stems from a study of cytomegalovirus exposure and HLA in healthy donors. About the study: The same platform as the roughly 630 first-cohort repertoires was used for the 120 validation repertoires, a later analysis reported.

Study results and caveats: Subsequent analysis showed first-cohort TCR clusters tending to co-occur in some 110 validation repertoires. Cytomegalovirus-associated status was assigned to approximately 160 TCR beta chains. Among the CMV-associated chains, a few were confirmed in vitro as specific for CMV antigens.

Sequencing was performed with immunoSEQ multiplex PCR; in TCRdb, only in-frame clones are kept and a portion is missing. The sample has 150,000 to 200,000 clones; roughly 86% are singletons. The gene calls are TRBV2 and TRBJ2-3, with TRBD1 matching 9 bases. The source material was PBMCs. The receptor was derived from a man between 18 and 35 years old in good health and CMV-seropositive. The CDR3 spells CASRWTGADADTQYF. For the CDR3, the DNA is TGTGCCAGCCGCTGGACAGGGGCCGATGCAGATACGCAGTATTTT.